This T cell receptor beta chain was captured by sequencing in a study of monozygotic twins with cystic fibrosis. Assay: immunoSEQ multiplex PCR; the TCRdb copy retains only in-frame clones and omits some. Found here are 30,000 to 35,000 clones, approximately 92% of them singletons; the top ten hold roughly 0.9%. Specimen: blood. The TCR was taken from a girl aged 2 to 10 with cystic fibrosis.

CDR3 in DNA: TGTGCCAGCAGTGATCCAGCCTACGAGCAGTACTTC. As protein: CASSDPAYEQYF. This chain links TRBV2 with TRBJ2-7; unclear D gene. Germline V gene data show CDR1 as SNHLY and CDR2 as FYNNEI. CDR3 size: 12 residues. The V gene lost 3 bases and the J gene lost 2 bases, with 5 bases spanning the gap.